This T cell receptor beta chain was captured by sequencing in a study of monozygotic twins with inflammatory bowel disease. This CDR3 region has 14 residues. Germline V gives CDR1 SGHTA, CDR2 FQGNSA. An approximately 2.5 ml blood sample was drawn per donor. TCRalpha and TCRbeta cDNA went through two nested PCRs of roughly 15 and 9 cycles. Reprocessing the 5' RACE reads, TCRdb reports a single entry for every CDR3 protein and omits DNA. Here the sample table reports about 450,000 distinct CDR3 sequences. Sequencing was done on a sample of blood. This chain joins TRBV7-2 and TRBJ1-2; lacking DNA, the TRBD1 call made by TCRdb goes unchecked. The sequence derives from a human donor with ulcerative colitis or Crohn's disease, or a healthy co-twin of an affected twin (not recorded which). The CDR3 reads CASSLRQGGYGYTF.